Each of the 20 T cell receptor beta chains below was sequenced from the same sample in a study of cytomegalovirus exposure and HLA in healthy donors. The PCR used 60 Vbeta and 13 Jbeta primers. Assay: immunoSEQ multiplex PCR; the TCRdb copy retains only in-frame clones and omits some. The sample has under 100,000 clones, and its top ten clones hold roughly 5.1%. The sample comprised PBMCs. Receptors originate from a man between 25 and 39 years old in good health and CMV-seronegative.

The chain joins TRBV5-1 to TRBJ2-1; 8 bases agree with TRBD2. The CDR3 is made up of 15 amino acids. With V trimmed by 3 bases and J by 2 bases, 4 bases remained unmatched. Germline CDR1 and CDR2: SGHRS and YFSETQ. Written as DNA, the CDR3 is TGCGCCAGCAGCTGGTTTAGCGGGGCCTACAATGAGCAGTTCTTC. It is translated as CASSWFSGAYNEQFF.

This chain links TRBV4-2 with TRBJ2-7, with TRBD1 matching over 10 bases. This CDR3 spans 15 amino acids. Per germline, CDR1 LGHNA and CDR2 YNFKEQ. V dropped 3 bases and J dropped 3; count of bases not matched to a gene: 5. The CDR3 region is CASSHGQGEFYEQYF. The DNA for the CDR3 is TGTGCCAGCAGCCATGGACAGGGGGAATTCTACGAGCAGTACTTC.

The chain combines TRBV7-3 with TRBJ2-1; 8 bases align to TRBD2. The CDR3 contains 18 residues. Germline trimming cut 5 bases from V and 5 bases from J; bases unmatched to any gene: 17. The germline V gene encodes CDR1 SGHTA and CDR2 FQGTGA. The CDR3 is CASSPGGGITRGDNEQFF. The CDR3 nucleotides read TGTGCCAGCAGCCCCGGGGGGGGCATTACTAGGGGGGACAATGAGCAGTTCTTC.

The chain is built from TRBV5-1 and TRBJ2-5; tentative D call: TRBD1 (5 bases). CDR1 is SGHRS and CDR2 is YFSETQ in the germline V gene. The V gene lost 0 bases and the J gene lost 4 bases, with 13 bases spanning the gap. This CDR3 contains 15 residues. This chain's CDR3 is CASSLAQGMTETQYF. In DNA form, the CDR3 reads TGCGCCAGCAGCTTGGCCCAGGGAATGACAGAGACCCAGTACTTC.

The chain links TRBV9 to TRBJ2-1; the D is unclear. CDR1 is SGDLS and CDR2 is YYNGEE in the germline V gene. The CDR3 is 15 residues long. The V end was cut by 0 bases, the J end by 2 bases, with 9 bases between. DNA of the CDR3: TGTGCCAGCAGCGTAGGAGCTTATACCTACAATGAGCAGTTCTTC. The encoded protein is CASSVGAYTYNEQFF.

This chain connects TRBV29-1 to TRBJ1-1; 9 bases align to TRBD1. This CDR3 comprises 15 residues. The J segment lost 3 bases and the V segment lost 5 bases, leaving 10 bases of the junction unmatched. The germline gives CDR1 SQVTM, CDR2 ANQGSEA. This chain's CDR3 is CSVRIRTGADTEAFF. The CDR3 DNA reads TGCAGCGTTAGAATTCGGACAGGGGCTGACACTGAAGCTTTCTTT.

This rearrangement joins TRBV11-2 to TRBJ1-1; 7 bases align to TRBD1. CDR3 length: 14 amino acids. V shed 4 bases and J 8 bases; nucleotides not matched to a gene: 10. CDR1 SGHAT and CDR2 FQNNGV come from the germline V gene. In DNA, the CDR3 is TGTGCCAGCAGCTCCCCACGCCGGACAGGCGAAGCTTTCTTT. It specifies CASSSPRRTGEAFF.

CDR3 sequence (DNA): TGCGCCAGCAGCCCCGGGGGGACGGGGGGGTCGGATACGCAGTATTTT. Its translation: CASSPGGTGGSDTQYF. V gene TRBV5-1 combines with J gene TRBJ2-3; TRBD2 aligns across 8 bases. Per the germline V gene, CDR1 is SGHRS and CDR2 is YFSETQ. Trimming removed 4 bases from V and 6 bases from J; junction bases left unmatched: 13. The CDR3 sequence is 16 residues long.

V and J are TRBV6-1 and TRBJ1-6; the D is unclear. Looked up from germline, CDR1 is MNHNS and CDR2 is SASEGT. The CDR3 has 15 amino acids. Trimming removed 4 bases at V and 10 bases at J, with 17 bases between. The CDR3 sequence is CASSGRAMDYSPLHF. CDR3 DNA: TGTGCCAGCAGTGGGAGGGCTATGGATTACTCACCCCTCCACTTT.

The chain couples TRBV5-1 to TRBJ2-1; D unresolved. Trimming removed 4 bases at V and 6 bases at J, with 14 bases between. This CDR3 comprises 14 residues. The germline V gene encodes CDR1 SGHRS and CDR2 YFSETQ. CDR3 sequence: CASSLENSFNEQFF. The DNA of the CDR3 is TGCGCCAGCAGCCTTGAAAATAGCTTCAATGAGCAGTTCTTC.

The chain employs TRBV5-1 and TRBJ1-5; TRBD1 aligns across 9 bases. After removal of 2 bases from V and 7 bases from J, the junction contained 22 bases not matched to a gene. The CDR3 spans 20 residues. CDR1 SGHRS and CDR2 YFSETQ come from the germline V gene. The CDR3 sequence is CASSFLPQSFPGQGWQPQHF. CDR3 DNA sequence: TGCGCCAGCAGCTTTCTCCCACAGAGCTTCCCGGGACAGGGTTGGCAGCCCCAGCATTTT.

This chain uses TRBV5-5 with TRBJ2-5, with D tentatively TRBD1 (5 bases). The ends were cut back, 1 base at V and 3 bases at J, with 10 bases in the middle. This CDR3 has 14 residues. Germline lookup yields CDR1 SGHKS and CDR2 YYEKEE (reference sequence). The CDR3 nucleotides read TGTGCCAGCAGCTTGTCAGGGATTAAAGAGACCCAGTACTTC. The encoded protein is CASSLSGIKETQYF. Complete variable domain (other parts from reference TRBV5-5 and TRBJ2-5): DAGVTQSPTHLIKTRGQQVTLRCSPISGHKSVSWYQQVLGQGPQFIFQYYEKEERGRGNFPDRFSARQFPNYSSELNVNALLLGDSALYLCASSLSGIKETQYFGPGTRLLVL.

V usage is TRBV10-3 and J usage is TRBJ1-1, with D unclear. CDR1 and CDR2 from the germline V gene are ENHRY and SYGVKD. The CDR3 covers 13 residues. The V end was cut by 4 bases, the J end by 5 bases, with 11 bases between. CDR3 coding DNA: TGTGCCATCAGTGTGACGGGAGAGACTGAAGCTTTCTTT. Translated, it gives CAISVTGETEAFF.

The V and J genes are TRBV18 and TRBJ1-2; the D gene is possibly TRBD1 (5 bases). The V and J ends lost 2 bases and 4 bases respectively, with 11 bases between them. In germline, CDR1 is KGHSH, CDR2 LQKENI. The length of the CDR3 is 14 residues. The CDR3 bases are TGTGCCAGCTCACCAGAACAGGTTATCTATGGCTACACCTTC. Translation: CASSPEQVIYGYTF.

This chain uses TRBV5-8 with TRBJ2-7; TRBD1 aligns across 9 bases. The germline V gene encodes CDR1 SGHTS and CDR2 YDEGEE. With V trimmed by 2 bases and J by 2 bases, 2 bases remained unmatched. This CDR3 has 14 amino acids. The CDR3 reads CASSLGTGTYEQYF. DNA for the CDR3: TGTGCCAGCAGCTTAGGGACAGGGACCTACGAGCAGTACTTC.

The V gene is TRBV30, the J gene TRBJ1-2; 9 bases match TRBD1. V was pared by 3 bases and J by 4 bases, with 3 bases of the junction left unmatched. Germline assignment: CDR1 GTSNPN and CDR2 SVGIG (reference sequence). The CDR3 contains 13 residues. The DNA of the CDR3 is TGTGCCTGGAGGGGGACAGGGACCTATGGCTACACCTTC. Protein sequence: CAWRGTGTYGYTF.

The chain links TRBV6-5 to TRBJ2-2; D unclear. The CDR3 length is 14 residues. Trimming left V 7 bases short and J 3 bases short, with 12 bases between. Germline loops: CDR1 MNHEY, CDR2 SVGAGI. The CDR3 loop reads CASKIFSDTGELFF. For the CDR3, the DNA is TGTGCCAGCAAGATATTCAGCGACACCGGGGAGCTGTTTTTT.

The genes are TRBV2 and TRBJ2-1; D ambiguous. This CDR3 has 15 residues. The ends were cut back, 4 bases at V and 0 bases at J, with 10 bases in the middle. Looked up from germline, CDR1 is SNHLY and CDR2 is FYNNEI. CDR3 sequence: CASSVAESSYNEQFF. CDR3 in DNA: TGTGCCAGCAGTGTGGCGGAGAGCTCCTACAATGAGCAGTTCTTC.

Details on this clone: A read error may produce the germline difference seen at one junction end. The V and J genes are TRBV5-6 and TRBJ1-4; 10 positions match TRBD1. From germline, CDR1 is SGHDT and CDR2 YYEEEE. CDR3 length equals 15 residues. This CDR3 reads CASSLYMAGQGEALF. The CDR3 DNA follows: TGTGCCAGCAGCCTGTATATGGCCGGACAGGGGGAGGCGCTTTTT. Supplemented by reference TRBV5-6 and TRBJ1-4, the full variable domain reads DAGVTQSPTHLIKTRGQQVTLRCSPKSGHDTVSWYQQALGQGPQFIFQYYEEEERQRGNFPDRFSGHQFPNYSSELNVNALLLGDSALYLCASSLYMAGQGEALFGSGTQLSVL.

This chain joins TRBV5-1 and TRBJ2-5; D not resolved. The CDR3 contains 14 residues. V lost 0 bases and J lost 1, with 7 bases in between. Germline V gene sequence: CDR1 SGHRS, CDR2 YFSETQ. The CDR3 DNA follows: TGCGCCAGCAGCTTGGTACAGCCCCAAGAGACCCAGTACTTC. Translating it yields CASSLVQPQETQYF.